This T cell receptor beta chain came from a study of blood T cell repertoires in COVID-19. Overall study: COVID-19 samples from acute and convalescent phases originated in the United States, Italy and Spain.

CDR1 is SGHTA and CDR2 is FQGNSA in the germline V gene. This CDR3 has 14 residues. Trimming removed 3 bases from V and 8 bases from J, with 13 bases in between. Study processing details: Cell counts per sample came from amplifying reference gene primers. The table came from immunoSEQ multiplex PCR; TCRdb's copy has only in-frame clones and leaves some out. For V, J and clone size, that table is used; D and trimming come from the DNA. The profile shows 150,000 to 200,000 clones, over 80% of them singletons. This clone has only one observation. The TCR was taken from a woman in her thirties with acute or convalescent COVID-19. Specimen: peripheral blood. This chain joins TRBV7-2 and TRBJ1-4; D possibly corresponds to TRBD1 (6 bases). The DNA of the CDR3 is TGTGCCAGCAGCTTCGAACAGGGACGGGAAAAACTGTTTTTT. Its protein product is CASSFEQGREKLFF.